The rows below give T cell receptor beta chains drawn from one sample of a study of metastatic and nonmetastatic thyroid tumors. TCRdb reprocessed the PCR reads using MiXCR. The data hold about 31,000 clones, with 15% to 20% observed a single time. Input material: blood. The source is a female donor with papillary thyroid cancer or a benign thyroid nodule (not recorded which). Some clones in this sample may be carry-over from other donors' samples. Both conserved end residues are part of each CDR3. A D gene is named only where the DNA matches it firmly. Some rows mark clone size as missing; the rest say once, few, many or name a class of expanded clone.

D gene | J gene | V gene | CDR3 length | clone size | CDR3 DNA | CDR3 protein
TRBD1 | TRBJ1-1 | TRBV28 | 15 | many | TGTGCCAGCAGTTTTAGAGGGACAGCCAACACTGAAGCTTTCTTT | CASSFRGTANTEAFF
TRBD1 | TRBJ1-1 | TRBV7-3 | 13 | - | TGTGCCAGCAGTTTGACAGGGTCCACTGAAGCTTTGTTT | CASSLTGSTEALF
- | TRBJ1-4 | TRBV7-6 | 15 | medium-sized | TGTGCCAGCAGCCTGTGGACGGGTGATAATGAAAAACTGTTTTTT | CASSLWTGDNEKLFF
TRBD2 | TRBJ2-3 | TRBV11-1 | 17 | - | TGTGCCAGCATCTTAACGGGGAGGCGGGGGGCTGTAGATACGCAGTATTTT | CASILTGRRGAVDTQYF
TRBD2 | TRBJ2-1 | TRBV7-9 | 16 | many | TGTGCCAGCAGCAACCACCGGGGGGGCGATAGGGATGAGCAGTTCTTC | CASSNHRGGDRDEQFF
- | TRBJ2-1 | TRBV6-5 | 12 | medium-sized | TGTGCCAGCAGTTATAATCGAGACAGCCAGTTCTTC | CASSYNRDSQFF
- | TRBJ1-2 | TRBV10-2 | 13 | many | TGCGCCACCAGACAGGCAGCTAACTATGGCTACACCTTC | CATRQAANYGYTF
TRBD2 | TRBJ2-1 | TRBV7-3 | 15 | - | TGTGCCAGCAGCCCAAGCGGGAGTCCCTACAATGAGCAGTTCTTC | CASSPSGSPYNEQFF
- | TRBJ2-7 | TRBV4-2 | 16 | many | TGTGCCAGCAGCCAAGTTGAGGGGGGGGGAAACTACGAGCAGTACTTC | CASSQVEGGGNYEQYF
- | TRBJ1-1 | TRBV28 | 14 | - | TGTGCCAGCAGCTCTGTCAGGCCAAACACTGAAGCTTTCTTT | CASSSVRPNTEAFF
- | TRBJ2-3 | TRBV11-2 | 16 | once | TGTGCCAGCAGCCTCAGGGGAGCGGGCCTCACAGATACGCAGTATTTT | CASSLRGAGLTDTQYF
- | TRBJ2-7 | TRBV12-3/TRBV12-4 | 14 | - | TGTGCCAGCAGTTTGAACCGCCTCTCCTACGAGCAGTACTTC | CASSLNRLSYEQYF
- | TRBJ1-6 | TRBV2 | 15 | few | TGTGCCAGCAGTGAAGCGAGGAGCGGTAATTCACCCCTCCACTTT | CASSEARSGNSPLHF
- | TRBJ1-2 | TRBV6-2/TRBV6-3 | 15 | - | TGTGTCAGCATTTACTCGTTGGGGGATTACTATGGCTACACCTTC | CVSIYSLGDYYGYTF
- | TRBJ2-7 | TRBV4-1 | 14 | many | TGCGCCAGCAGCCAAGCAGCGGTATCCTACGAGCAGTACTTC | CASSQAAVSYEQYF
- | TRBJ1-1 | TRBV5-1 | 16 | many | TGCGCCAGCAGCTTAGGGGCGACCGAATGGAACACTGAAGCTTTCTTT | CASSLGATEWNTEAFF
- | TRBJ2-1 | TRBV20-1 | 14 | many | TGCAGTGCTAGAGAGGCTAGCGACTACAATGAGCAGTTCTTC | CSAREASDYNEQFF
- | TRBJ1-2 | TRBV4-2 | 16 | many | TGTGCCAGCAGCCGAGAGCGAGTTGCTCTTAACTATGGCTACACCTTC | CASSRERVALNYGYTF
TRBD1 | TRBJ2-7 | TRBV6-1 | 13 | few | TGTGCCAGCAGCCAGGACAGGGCCCACGAGCAGTACTTC | CASSQDRAHEQYF
TRBD1 | TRBJ1-1 | TRBV6-1 | 15 | - | TGTGCCAGCAACTTCAACAGGGGGAAGAACACTGAAGCTTTCTTT | CASNFNRGKNTEAFF
- | TRBJ1-5 | TRBV19 | 15 | - | TGTGCCAGTAGTATGGGAAGGGACCCCAATCAGCCCCAGCATTTT | CASSMGRDPNQPQHF
- | TRBJ1-1 | TRBV27 | 16 | few | TGTGCTAGCAGTTTACGATGGACGGAATTGAACACTGAATCTTTCTTT | CASSLRWTELNTESFF
- | TRBJ2-7 | TRBV20-1 | 15 | - | TGCAGTGCTAGAGATGTAGGGGGGACCTCTTTTGAGCAGTACTTC | CSARDVGGTSFEQYF
TRBD1 | TRBJ1-1 | TRBV6-1 | 14 | few | TGTGCCAGCAACACCGGGACAGTTGACGCTGAAGCTTTCTTT | CASNTGTVDAEAFF
TRBD1 | TRBJ1-2 | TRBV24-1 | 12 | - | TGTGCCACCAGTTCAACAGGGGATGGCTACACCTTC | CATSSTGDGYTF
- | TRBJ1-1 | TRBV12-3/TRBV12-4 | 14 | - | TGTGCCAGCAGTCCTGCAACGGCGAACACTGAAGCTTTCTTT | CASSPATANTEAFF
- | TRBJ1-5 | TRBV28 | 13 | many | TGTGCCAGCCTGGGCGGACAGTACCAGCCCCAGCATTTT | CASLGGQYQPQHF
- | TRBJ2-1 | TRBV11-2 | 15 | - | TGTGCCAGCAGCCAACAGGAGCAGGCCTACAATGAGCAGTTCTTC | CASSQQEQAYNEQFF
- | TRBJ2-3 | TRBV4-1 | 17 | many | TGCGCCAGCAGCCAAGAACCCCCACCCCTTGGCCCAGATACGCAGTATTTT | CASSQEPPPLGPDTQYF
- | TRBJ2-3 | TRBV3-1 | 17 | - | TGTGCCAGCGGCCCCGGTTTTGGATCATCATCGCGAGATACGCAGTATTTT | CASGPGFGSSSRDTQYF
- | TRBJ1-5 | TRBV6-5 | 14 | - | TGTGCCAGCAGTTACTCTGGACAAGATCAGCCCCAGCATTTT | CASSYSGQDQPQHF
TRBD2 | TRBJ2-1 | TRBV11-2 | 14 | many | TGTGCCAGCAGCTTCGGACTAGCGGGAAATGAGCAGTTCTTC | CASSFGLAGNEQFF
TRBD1 | TRBJ2-7 | TRBV11-2 | 15 | - | TGTGCCAGCAGAGTCGGGACAGGGGGTGGCTACGAGCAGTACTTC | CASRVGTGGGYEQYF
TRBD2 | TRBJ2-7 | TRBV11-1 | 16 | - | TGTGCCAGCAGCTTCGTCATACTAGCGGAAGACTACGAGCAGTACTTC | CASSFVILAEDYEQYF
- | TRBJ1-2 | TRBV20-1 | 13 | - | TGCAGTGCCCTCCCACAGGGATCCTATGGCTACACCTTC | CSALPQGSYGYTF
TRBD1 | TRBJ2-7 | TRBV10-3 | 14 | many | TGTGCCATCAAGAACCGGGACAGTTCCTACGAGCAGTACTTC | CAIKNRDSSYEQYF
TRBD1 | TRBJ1-1 | TRBV5-1 | 15 | - | TGCGCCAGCAGCGCCCTTCAGGGGGGTAACACTGAAGCTTTTTTT | CASSALQGGNTEAFF
- | TRBJ1-1 | TRBV11-2 | 13 | many | TGTGCCAGCAGCTTTGACGGGAACACTGAAGCTTTCTTT | CASSFDGNTEAFF
- | TRBJ2-2 | TRBV5-1 | 15 | many | TGCGCCAGCAGCTTGGATGGACAGCAGACCGGGGAGCTGTTTTTT | CASSLDGQQTGELFF
TRBD1 | TRBJ1-3 | TRBV5-6 | 19 | many | TGTGCCAGCAGCTTGTGGGCCACAGGGGAGGCCCTCTCTGGAAACACCATATATTTT | CASSLWATGEALSGNTIYF
- | TRBJ2-7 | TRBV6-1 | 14 | medium-sized | TGTGCCAGCAGTGAAAGGGCAGAGTCCTACGAGCAGTACTTC | CASSERAESYEQYF
- | TRBJ2-4 | TRBV7-2 | 13 | many | TGTGCCAGCAGCTTAGGACAGTTAAACATTCAGTACTTC | CASSLGQLNIQYF
TRBD2 | TRBJ2-1 | TRBV19 | 19 | many | TGTGCCAGTAGTTTACAGGGATTCGGACTAGCGGGAGCCGGGCATGAGCAGTTCTTC | CASSLQGFGLAGAGHEQFF
- | TRBJ2-5 | TRBV4-2 | 15 | - | TGTGCCAGCAGCCAAGATCCAGGGCACCGAGAGACCCAGTACTTC | CASSQDPGHRETQYF
- | TRBJ1-1 | TRBV19 | 14 | many | TGTGCCAGTACCCGGACGGGGAGAAACACTGAAGCTTTCTTT | CASTRTGRNTEAFF
- | TRBJ2-3 | TRBV10-1 | 14 | few | TGCGCCAGCAGTGAAGCTGGGATGGGAGATACGCAGTATTTT | CASSEAGMGDTQYF
- | TRBJ1-2 | TRBV3-1 | 15 | - | TGTGCCACCAGCCTCGGGGGGACGGCCAACTATGGCTACACCTTC | CATSLGGTANYGYTF
- | TRBJ2-1 | TRBV10-3 | 12 | - | TGTGCCATCAGGGAGGGGTATCATGAGCAGTTCTTC | CAIREGYHEQFF
- | TRBJ2-7 | TRBV7-8 | 12 | - | TGTGCCAGCAGCTTTGCGGTCTACGAGCAGTACTTC | CASSFAVYEQYF